Listed below are T cell receptor beta chains from one sample, sequenced in a study of a mutant IDH1 vaccine in newly diagnosed glioma. These TCRs' antigens remain unknown. TCRdb's table, derived via immunoSEQ multiplex PCR, lists solely in-frame clones and lacks some. The table has tens of thousands of clones, roughly 79% seen once. The sequenced sample was PBMCs, obtained from a glioma patient whose treatment included an IDH1 peptide vaccine. Source of these receptors: a man aged 40-49 years with glioma. The CDR3 runs from the conserved cysteine through the conserved F or W. The D gene is left open where the match is weak. Expanded clones get a size class; other rows say once, few or many, or leave the size out.

clone size	D gene	J gene	V gene	CDR3 protein	CDR3 DNA
NA	TRBD2	TRBJ2-4	TRBV4-3	CASSRNTLAGGQIQYF	TGCGCCAGCAGCCGTAACACACTAGCGGGGGGCCAAATTCAGTACTTC
NA	TRBD2	TRBJ2-2	TRBV11-3	CASSFISGGPVSYTGELFF	TGTGCCAGCAGCTTTATTAGCGGGGGCCCCGTAAGTTACACCGGGGAGCTGTTTTTT
NA	NA	TRBJ2-1	TRBV11-2	CASSSLMGGQVQFF	TGTGCCAGCAGCTCGCTCATGGGGGGCCAGGTGCAGTTCTTC
NA	NA	TRBJ2-1	TRBV6-5	CASRNRGGPLGEQFF	TGTGCCAGCAGAAACCGCGGGGGCCCCTTGGGTGAGCAGTTCTTC
NA	TRBD2	TRBJ2-1	TRBV29-1	CSVDTSGAYNEQFF	TGCAGCGTTGACACTAGCGGGGCTTACAATGAGCAGTTCTTC
medium-sized	NA	TRBJ2-7	TRBV6-1	CASSEGLLGALYEQYF	TGTGCCAGCAGTGAAGGATTGTTGGGAGCCCTCTACGAGCAGTACTTC
once	NA	TRBJ2-7	TRBV2	CASSDRGGTYEQYF	TGTGCCAGCAGTGACAGGGGTGGGACCTACGAGCAGTACTTC
NA	TRBD2	TRBJ2-7	TRBV7-7	CASSSNPSGSLHEQYF	TGTGCTAGCAGCTCGAATCCTAGCGGGAGCCTCCACGAGCAGTACTTC
NA	TRBD1	TRBJ2-7	TRBV12-5	CASGLGRGLSYEQYF	TGTGCTAGTGGACTCGGAAGGGGGCTCTCCTACGAGCAGTACTTC
NA	NA	TRBJ2-5	TRBV5-1	CASSLGGSTTRETQYF	TGCGCCAGCAGCTTGGGAGGGTCTACCACCAGGGAGACCCAGTACTTC
NA	NA	TRBJ1-2	TRBV19	CASRFSTGNYGYTF	TGTGCCAGTAGGTTTTCGACGGGAAACTATGGCTACACCTTC
NA	NA	TRBJ1-5	TRBV28	CASSLGPSNQPQHF	TGTGCCAGCAGTTTAGGACCTAGCAATCAGCCCCAGCATTTT
NA	TRBD2	TRBJ2-1	TRBV19	CASSITSGSEWDGYNEQFF	TGTGCCAGTAGTATCACTAGCGGGAGTGAATGGGATGGATACAATGAGCAGTTCTTC
NA	TRBD2	TRBJ2-2	TRBV5-1	CASSLGTSGRMNTGELFF	TGCGCCAGCAGCTTAGGGACTAGCGGGCGGATGAACACCGGGGAGCTGTTTTTT
few	TRBD1	TRBJ1-1	TRBV13	CASSLWGQGVPNTEAFF	TGTGCCAGCAGCTTATGGGGACAGGGGGTTCCGAACACTGAAGCTTTCTTT
NA	NA	TRBJ2-5	TRBV27	CASSSTGGPPSQETQYF	TGTGCCAGCAGTTCCACTGGGGGTCCCCCGTCACAAGAGACCCAGTACTTC
NA	NA	TRBJ2-2	TRBV9	CASSTGSPGELFF	TGTGCCAGCAGCACAGGGTCCCCCGGGGAGCTGTTTTTT
NA	NA	TRBJ2-2	TRBV6-4	CASSRGEDTGELFF	TGTGCCAGCAGCCGAGGTGAAGACACCGGGGAGCTGTTTTTT
NA	TRBD1	TRBJ2-1	TRBV6-6	CASSYSGDRADEQFF	TGTGCCAGCAGTTACTCTGGTGACAGGGCCGATGAGCAGTTCTTC
NA	TRBD1	TRBJ2-1	TRBV28	CASRGTGVNEQFF	TGTGCCAGCCGAGGGACAGGAGTAAATGAGCAGTTCTTC
NA	TRBD2	TRBJ2-1	TRBV19	CASSPRATSVETYNEQFF	TGTGCCAGTAGCCCAAGGGCGACTAGCGTCGAAACCTACAATGAGCAGTTCTTC
NA	TRBD2	TRBJ2-7	TRBV19	CASSITGLAAYEQYF	TGTGCCAGTAGTATCACGGGACTAGCCGCCTACGAGCAGTACTTC
NA	NA	TRBJ2-7	TRBV5-1	CASSTTTGTYEQYF	TGCGCCAGCAGCACGACAACAGGCACCTACGAGCAGTACTTC
NA	NA	TRBJ2-7	TRBV4-2	CASSQNSDTYEQYF	TGTGCCAGCAGCCAAAATAGCGACACCTACGAGCAGTACTTC
few	NA	TRBJ2-5	TRBV19	CASSMKTGWDGPQETQYF	TGTGCCAGTAGTATGAAGACAGGTTGGGATGGTCCTCAAGAGACCCAGTACTTC
NA	NA	TRBJ2-7	TRBV29-1	CSVVLHPFNYEQYF	TGCAGCGTTGTCTTACACCCCTTTAACTACGAGCAGTACTTC
NA	TRBD2	TRBJ2-7	TRBV5-1	CASSYGTSVAYEQYF	TGCGCCAGCAGCTACGGGACTAGCGTCGCCTACGAGCAGTACTTC
once	NA	TRBJ2-7	TRBV7-8	CASSLAGALTGAYEQYF	TGTGCCAGCAGCTTAGCCGGGGCGCTGACAGGCGCCTACGAGCAGTACTTC
NA	NA	TRBJ2-1	TRBV19	CASSGRQKPYNEQFF	TGTGCCAGTAGTGGGAGACAGAAGCCCTACAATGAGCAGTTCTTC
NA	NA	TRBJ2-7	TRBV12-5	CASGLGQTYEQYF	TGTGCTAGTGGTTTGGGCCAGACGTACGAGCAGTACTTC
few	NA	TRBJ1-1	TRBV4-1	CASSQDIGNTEAFF	TGCGCCAGCAGCCAAGATATTGGGAACACTGAAGCTTTCTTT
NA	TRBD1	TRBJ2-7	TRBV29-1	CSVETGTGELYEQYF	TGCAGCGTTGAGACCGGGACAGGAGAACTCTACGAGCAGTACTTC
NA	TRBD1	TRBJ2-7	TRBV2	CASSHNPGGWEQYF	TGTGCCAGCAGTCATAACCCAGGGGGCTGGGAGCAGTACTTC
NA	TRBD1	TRBJ1-5	TRBV5-1	CASSLVGDRGLSNQPQHF	TGCGCCAGCAGCTTGGTGGGGGACAGGGGATTAAGCAATCAGCCCCAGCATTTT
NA	NA	TRBJ2-4	TRBV7-2	CASSPRRGNIQYF	TGTGCCAGCAGCCCTAGACGGGGGAACATTCAGTACTTC
NA	TRBD1	TRBJ1-1	TRBV6-5	CASSPQGVNTEAFF	TGTGCCAGCAGTCCACAGGGGGTCAACACTGAAGCTTTCTTT
NA	NA	TRBJ2-5	TRBV27	CASSPPWGAGAETQYF	TGTGCCAGCAGTCCACCGTGGGGAGCAGGGGCGGAGACCCAGTACTTC
NA	NA	TRBJ2-7	TRBV7-9	CASSVTQGYEQYF	TGTGCCAGCAGCGTAACCCAGGGCTACGAGCAGTACTTC
NA	NA	TRBJ2-2	TRBV30	CAWSTRTGELFF	TGTGCCTGGAGTACCCGCACCGGGGAGCTGTTTTTT
NA	TRBD1	TRBJ1-6	TRBV11-3	CASSPQTGTRSPLHF	TGTGCCAGCAGCCCGCAGACAGGGACGCGATCACCCCTCCACTTT
few	TRBD1	TRBJ1-5	TRBV15	CATSVGDRVGNQPQHF	TGTGCCACCAGCGTGGGGGACAGGGTTGGCAATCAGCCCCAGCATTTT
NA	NA	TRBJ1-5	TRBV2	CASSGGGYQPQHF	TGTGCCAGCAGTGGAGGTGGTTATCAGCCCCAGCATTTT
NA	TRBD1	TRBJ1-1	TRBV6-4	CASSEGDRGNTEAFF	TGTGCCAGCAGTGAGGGAGACAGGGGCAACACTGAAGCTTTCTTT
NA	NA	TRBJ2-1	TRBV9	CASSAPLTHEQFF	TGTGCCAGCAGCGCCCCCCTGACCCATGAGCAGTTCTTC
NA	NA	TRBJ1-2	TRBV20-1	CSAIAGVGYTF	TGCAGTGCTATAGCCGGGGTTGGCTACACCTTC
NA	NA	TRBJ1-2	TRBV28	CASSEGEYGYTF	TGTGCCAGCAGTGAAGGGGAATATGGCTACACCTTC
NA	NA	TRBJ2-5	TRBV7-2	CASSRDRGGGETQYF	TGTGCCAGCAGCAGAGACAGGGGCGGGGGGGAGACCCAGTACTTC
NA	TRBD1	TRBJ1-1	TRBV18	CASSPLPGQGARTEAFF	TGTGCCAGCTCACCTCTACCGGGACAGGGGGCGCGTACTGAAGCTTTCTTT
NA	NA	TRBJ1-1	TRBV29-1	CSVSVWSEGTEAFF	TGCAGCGTTTCAGTCTGGTCTGAGGGGACTGAAGCTTTCTTT
once	NA	TRBJ1-6	TRBV30	CAWSQGNSPLHF	TGTGCCTGGAGTCAGGGTAACTCACCCCTCCACTTT
NA	TRBD1	TRBJ2-7	TRBV5-4	CASSQGTGVWEQYF	TGTGCCAGCAGCCAGGGGACAGGGGTGTGGGAGCAGTACTTC
NA	TRBD1	TRBJ1-3	TRBV18	CASSPLDRTGSSPAGNTIYF	TGTGCCAGCTCACCACTTGATAGGACAGGCTCATCTCCCGCTGGAAACACCATATATTTT
NA	TRBD1	TRBJ1-6	TRBV7-2	CASSPDRAYNSPLHF	TGTGCCAGCAGCCCCGACAGGGCCTATAATTCACCCCTCCACTTT
few	NA	TRBJ1-1	TRBV10-1	CASSESGQNTEAFF	TGCGCCAGCAGTGAGTCGGGTCAGAACACTGAAGCTTTCTTT
NA	NA	TRBJ2-1	TRBV5-8	CASRSFNEQFF	TGTGCCAGCAGGTCTTTCAATGAGCAGTTCTTC
many	TRBD1	TRBJ1-5	TRBV25-1	CASSDWGQHQPQHF	TGTGCCAGCAGTGACTGGGGACAGCATCAGCCCCAGCATTTT
NA	TRBD1	TRBJ1-2	TRBV5-1	CASTRRDRAAGYTF	TGTGCCAGCACCAGGCGGGACAGGGCGGCTGGCTACACCTTC
NA	NA	TRBJ1-4	TRBV27	CASSFGPTNEKLFF	TGTGCCAGCAGTTTCGGACCAACTAATGAAAAACTGTTTTTT
NA	NA	TRBJ1-1	TRBV12-5	CASGLNTEAFF	TGTGCTAGTGGGTTGAACACTGAAGCTTTCTTT